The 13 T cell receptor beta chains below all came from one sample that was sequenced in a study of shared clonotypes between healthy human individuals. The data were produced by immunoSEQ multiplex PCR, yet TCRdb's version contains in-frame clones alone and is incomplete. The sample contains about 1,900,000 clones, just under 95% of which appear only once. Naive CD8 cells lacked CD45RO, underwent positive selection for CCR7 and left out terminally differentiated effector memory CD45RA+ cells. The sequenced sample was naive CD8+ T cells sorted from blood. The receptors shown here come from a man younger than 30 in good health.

The CDR3 sequence: CASSLRGSADTQYF. The CDR3 region has the DNA TGTGCCAGCAGCTTAAGGGGGAGTGCAGATACGCAGTATTTT. The V call is TRBV9, the J call TRBJ2-3; D might be TRBD1 (6 bases). Trimming cost V 4 bases and J 4 bases, with 13 bases left between them. This CDR3 region has 14 residues. CDR1 is SGDLS and CDR2 is YYNGEE in the germline V gene.

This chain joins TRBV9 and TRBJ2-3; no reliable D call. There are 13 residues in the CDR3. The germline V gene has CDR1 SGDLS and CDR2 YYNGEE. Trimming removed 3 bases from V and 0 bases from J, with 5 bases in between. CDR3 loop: CASSDPSTDTQYF. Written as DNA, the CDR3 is TGTGCCAGCAGCGACCCTAGCACAGATACGCAGTATTTT.

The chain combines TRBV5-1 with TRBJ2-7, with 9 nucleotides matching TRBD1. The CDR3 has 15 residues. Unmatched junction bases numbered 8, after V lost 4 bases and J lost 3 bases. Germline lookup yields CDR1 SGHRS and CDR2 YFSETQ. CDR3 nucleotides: TGCGCCAGCAGCCTCGAAGGACAGGGGCTCTACGAGCAGTACTTC. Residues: CASSLEGQGLYEQYF.

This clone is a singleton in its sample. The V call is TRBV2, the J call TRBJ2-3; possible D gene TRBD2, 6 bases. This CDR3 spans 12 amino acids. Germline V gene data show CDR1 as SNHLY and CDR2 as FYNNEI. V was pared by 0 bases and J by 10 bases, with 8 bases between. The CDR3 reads CASSEAEGPQYF. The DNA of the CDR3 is TGTGCCAGCAGTGAAGCGGAGGGCCCGCAGTATTTT.

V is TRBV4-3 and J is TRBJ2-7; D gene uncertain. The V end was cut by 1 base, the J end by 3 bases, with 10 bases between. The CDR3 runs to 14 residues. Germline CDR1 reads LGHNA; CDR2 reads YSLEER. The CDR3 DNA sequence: TGCGCCAGCAGCCAAGCCGCAGCTTACTACGAGCAGTACTTC. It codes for CASSQAAAYYEQYF.

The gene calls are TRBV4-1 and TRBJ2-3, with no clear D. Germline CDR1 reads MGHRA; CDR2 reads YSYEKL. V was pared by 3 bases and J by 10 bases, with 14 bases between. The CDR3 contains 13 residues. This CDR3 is CASSQRSSEAQYF. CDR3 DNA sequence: TGCGCCAGCAGCCAGAGGAGCTCCGAGGCGCAGTATTTT.

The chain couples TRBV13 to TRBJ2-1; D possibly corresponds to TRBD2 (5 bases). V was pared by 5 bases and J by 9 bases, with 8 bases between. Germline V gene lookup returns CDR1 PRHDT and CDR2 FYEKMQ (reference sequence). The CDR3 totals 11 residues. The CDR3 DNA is TGTGCCAGCAGCCAAGGAGGTGAGCAGTTCTTC. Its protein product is CASSQGGEQFF.

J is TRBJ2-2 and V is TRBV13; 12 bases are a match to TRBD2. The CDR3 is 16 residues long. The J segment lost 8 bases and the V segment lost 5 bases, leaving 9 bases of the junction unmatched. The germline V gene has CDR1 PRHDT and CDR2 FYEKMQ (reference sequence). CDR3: CASSPRLAGAPGELFF. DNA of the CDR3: TGTGCCAGCAGCCCCCGACTAGCGGGAGCGCCGGGGGAGCTGTTTTTT. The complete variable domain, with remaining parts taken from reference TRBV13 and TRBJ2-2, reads AAGVIQSPRHLIKEKRETATLKCYPIPRHDTVYWYQQGPGQDPQFLISFYEKMQSDKGSIPDRFSAQQFSDYHSELNMSSLELGDSALYFCASSPRLAGAPGELFFGEGSRLTVL.

The CDR3 bases are TGTGCCAGCGGTCCGGCCGGGACAGTCTACAATGAGCAGTTCTTC. Protein sequence: CASGPAGTVYNEQFF. V usage is TRBV27 and J usage is TRBJ2-1; 7 bases are shared with TRBD1. Germline V gene sequence: CDR1 MNHEY, CDR2 SMNVEV (reference sequence). The CDR3 runs 15 residues. V trimming: 8 bases; J trimming: 3 bases; junction bases outside the gene matches: 10.

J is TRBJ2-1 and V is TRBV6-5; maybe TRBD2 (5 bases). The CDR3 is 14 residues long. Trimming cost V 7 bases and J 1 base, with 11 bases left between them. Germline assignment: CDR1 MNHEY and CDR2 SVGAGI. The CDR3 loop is CASNSGSSYNEQFF. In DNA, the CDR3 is TGTGCCAGCAACAGTGGGAGTTCCTACAATGAGCAGTTCTTC.

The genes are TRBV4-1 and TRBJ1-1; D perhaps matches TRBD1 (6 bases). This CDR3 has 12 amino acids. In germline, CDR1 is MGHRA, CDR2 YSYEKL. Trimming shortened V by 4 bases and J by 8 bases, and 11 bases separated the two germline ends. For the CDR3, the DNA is TGCGCCAGCAGCCGGGGGGCAGAAGAAGCTTTCTTT. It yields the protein CASSRGAEEAFF.

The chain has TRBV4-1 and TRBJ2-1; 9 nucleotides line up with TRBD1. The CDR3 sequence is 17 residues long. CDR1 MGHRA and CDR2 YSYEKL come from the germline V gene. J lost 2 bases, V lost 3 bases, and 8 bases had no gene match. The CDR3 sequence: CASSQVPGQGPYNEQFF. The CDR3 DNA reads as TGCGCCAGCAGCCAGGTCCCGGGACAGGGTCCCTACAATGAGCAGTTCTTC.

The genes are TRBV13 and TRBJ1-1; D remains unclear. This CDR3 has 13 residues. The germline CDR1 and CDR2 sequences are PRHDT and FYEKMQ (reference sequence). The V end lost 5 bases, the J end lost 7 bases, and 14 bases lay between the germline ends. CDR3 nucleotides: TGTGCCAGCAGCACCTCCGGGCTGGGTGAAGCTTTCTTT. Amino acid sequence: CASSTSGLGEAFF.